This is a list of T cell receptor beta chains from one sample in a study of cytomegalovirus exposure and HLA in healthy donors. Sequencing used immunoSEQ multiplex PCR; TCRdb keeps in-frame clones, though not all of them. The repertoire holds roughly 70,000 clones, with 75% as singletons. Sequenced input: PBMCs. All receptors come from a man aged 65 to 85 in good health and CMV-seronegative. Both conserved end residues are part of each CDR3. The D gene is left open where the match is weak. Clone size appears in some rows only: once, few, many, or a class for an expanded clone.

J gene | D gene | clone size | V gene | CDR3 DNA | CDR3 protein
TRBJ2-1 | TRBD2 | once | TRBV30 | TGTGCCTGGAGGGGGACTAGTTATGAGCAGTTCTTC | CAWRGTSYEQFF
TRBJ1-5 | TRBD1 | once | TRBV7-2 | TGTGCCAGCAGCTTAGGACAGGGAAATCAGCCCCAGCATTTT | CASSLGQGNQPQHF
TRBJ2-7 | NA | NA | TRBV19 | TGTGCCAGTAGGGGAACAGGAACCTACGAGCAGTACTTC | CASRGTGTYEQYF
TRBJ2-1 | NA | NA | TRBV7-6 | TGTGCCAGCAGCGCGACTTACAATGAGCAGTTCTTC | CASSATYNEQFF
TRBJ2-5 | NA | few | TRBV30 | TGTGCCTGGAGTGCGGCGGCAAAAGAGACCCAGTACTTC | CAWSAAAKETQYF
TRBJ2-4 | NA | NA | TRBV29-1 | TGCAGCGTTGAAGGGACAGACCAAAACATTCAGTACTTC | CSVEGTDQNIQYF
TRBJ2-5 | TRBD2 | NA | TRBV7-2 | TGTGCCAGCAGCTTAACAGCGGGAGGTTGGGAGACCCAGTACTTC | CASSLTAGGWETQYF
TRBJ2-1 | TRBD2 | once | TRBV5-4 | TGTGCCAGCAGCTCCCGGGTAGCGGGAGACAATGAGCAGTTCTTC | CASSSRVAGDNEQFF
TRBJ2-2 | TRBD2 | NA | TRBV5-1 | TGCGCCAGCAGCCCTGGGACTAGCGGGAGTACCGGGGAGCTGTTTTTT | CASSPGTSGSTGELFF
TRBJ2-3 | TRBD2 | NA | TRBV5-1 | TGCGCCAGCAGCGGAGCGACTAGCGGGATGTTCGATACGCAGTATTTT | CASSGATSGMFDTQYF
TRBJ2-1 | TRBD2 | once | TRBV6-6 | TGTGCCAGCAACAGCCTAAGTGGGGGGGATGAGCAGTTCTTC | CASNSLSGGDEQFF
TRBJ1-1 | NA | NA | TRBV28 | TGTGCCAGCAGTTTACGGGGGGCCATGAACACTGAAGCTTTCTTT | CASSLRGAMNTEAFF
TRBJ2-5 | TRBD2 | NA | TRBV7-2 | TGTGCCAGCAGCCCGGGTGGCGGGGGATCTTTCTTGGGGACCCAGTACTTC | CASSPGGGGSFLGTQYF
TRBJ2-7 | NA | once | TRBV11-2 | TGTGCCAGCAGCCCGTTGCAGGGGTCCTACGAGCAGTACTTC | CASSPLQGSYEQYF
TRBJ2-5 | TRBD1 | NA | TRBV7-7 | TGTGCTAGCAGCTTTGGACAGGGGGCGCATCAGACCCAGTACTTC | CASSFGQGAHQTQYF
TRBJ1-5 | NA | NA | TRBV6-5 | TGTGCCAGCAGTCCCGCCACTCAGGGGTTTCAGCCCCAGCATTTT | CASSPATQGFQPQHF
TRBJ1-2 | NA | once | TRBV15 | TGTGCCACCAGCAGAGATCGAGCGCTCTATGGCTACACCTTC | CATSRDRALYGYTF
TRBJ1-2 | NA | NA | TRBV9 | TGTGCCAGCAGGACCTCGGGGGTTAAAGACTATGGCTACACCTTC | CASRTSGVKDYGYTF
TRBJ1-5 | TRBD1 | NA | TRBV5-1 | TGCGCCAGCAGCTTAGACAGGGGAAGCGGTCAGCCCCAGCATTTT | CASSLDRGSGQPQHF
TRBJ1-2 | NA | once | TRBV28 | TGTGCCAGCAGTTTAGCATTGCAGGGGACGGGCTACACCTTC | CASSLALQGTGYTF
TRBJ1-2 | NA | NA | TRBV7-9 | TGTGCCAGCAGCTTAGATTCTCCCGGCTACACCTTC | CASSLDSPGYTF
TRBJ2-1 | NA | NA | TRBV11-3 | TGTGCCAGCAGCCCCGGGGGGCCTCATGAGCAGTTCTTC | CASSPGGPHEQFF
TRBJ1-1 | NA | NA | TRBV30 | TGTGCCTGGAGTGTAGGGTTGGGGGGGAACACTGAAGCTTTCTTT | CAWSVGLGGNTEAFF
TRBJ1-5 | NA | few | TRBV10-3 | TGTGCCAGCAGTGAGTTGGACTCAAATCAGCCCCAGCATTTT | CASSELDSNQPQHF
TRBJ2-7 | NA | NA | TRBV28 | TGTGCCAGCAGTACCTCGGCAGGTCTCTCCTACGAGCAGTACTTC | CASSTSAGLSYEQYF
TRBJ1-1 | NA | NA | TRBV29-1 | TGCAGCGTCCAGAGGGACACTGAAGCTTTCTTT | CSVQRDTEAFF
TRBJ2-1 | TRBD1 | NA | TRBV7-8 | TGTGCCAGCAGCTTATTACTTATTCGACAGGGGGGAAATGAGCAGTTCTTC | CASSLLLIRQGGNEQFF
TRBJ1-2 | NA | NA | TRBV5-1 | TGCGCCAGCAGCGCCCACAGGGAAGAGTATGGCTACACCTTC | CASSAHREEYGYTF
TRBJ2-3 | TRBD2 | NA | TRBV2 | TGTGCCAGCAAACTAGCGGGAGGCCCAGATACGCAGTATTTT | CASKLAGGPDTQYF
TRBJ1-1 | NA | NA | TRBV10-2 | TGCGCCAGCAGACCCCAACAGGGTTTTCCTGGGGCTTTCTTT | CASRPQQGFPGAFF
TRBJ1-3 | NA | NA | TRBV9 | TGTGCCAGCAGCTCTCTCGGGGGAAACACCATATATTTT | CASSSLGGNTIYF
TRBJ2-3 | NA | once | TRBV7-8 | TGTGCCAGCATACCCGGGACTAGCACAGATACGCAGTATTTT | CASIPGTSTDTQYF
TRBJ2-7 | TRBD1 | once | TRBV6-1 | TGTGCCAGCACCCTGACAGGGTCCTACGAGCAGTACTTC | CASTLTGSYEQYF
TRBJ2-3 | TRBD1 | NA | TRBV7-9 | TGTGCCAGCAGCTTAACGGGACAGGGCACAGATACGCAGTATTTT | CASSLTGQGTDTQYF
TRBJ2-3 | TRBD2 | NA | TRBV29-1 | TGCAGCGGGGATCTTCTCGGACTAGCGGGGACGGGGACAGATACGCAGTATTTT | CSGDLLGLAGTGTDTQYF
TRBJ1-6 | TRBD1 | NA | TRBV2 | TGTGCCAGCAGACCAGGGGACAGTAGAAATTCACCCCTCCACTTT | CASRPGDSRNSPLHF
TRBJ2-5 | TRBD1 | NA | TRBV7-6 | TGTGCCAGCAGCCTCATGTCGGGACAGGCTTACCAAGAGACCCAGTACTTC | CASSLMSGQAYQETQYF
TRBJ2-5 | TRBD1 | once | TRBV4-2 | TGTGCCAGCAGCCACGGGACAGGGGAGGGAGAGACCCAGTACTTC | CASSHGTGEGETQYF
TRBJ1-1 | TRBD1 | few | TRBV29-1 | TGCAGCGCCATCCGGGACAGGGTTGTTGCTTTCTTT | CSAIRDRVVAFF
TRBJ1-6 | NA | NA | TRBV15 | TGTGCCACCAGCTGGGGCCGTGCTGGGCCACCCCTCCACTTT | CATSWGRAGPPLHF
TRBJ1-1 | TRBD1 | few | TRBV9 | TGTGCCAGCAGCCCCAGACAGGGCTTGAGCACTGAAGCTTTCTTT | CASSPRQGLSTEAFF
TRBJ2-3 | NA | few | TRBV19 | TGTGCCAGTAGTATAGGCGAAGCGGTCGATACGCAGTATTTT | CASSIGEAVDTQYF
TRBJ1-4 | NA | NA | TRBV7-9 | TGTGCCAGCAGCTCGTCGGTCCAGGGTTTGTTCGAAAAACTGTTTTTT | CASSSSVQGLFEKLFF
TRBJ1-2 | NA | NA | TRBV6-5 | TGTGCCAGCAGTTACGTAGGACAGTTCTATGGCTACACCTTC | CASSYVGQFYGYTF
TRBJ2-5 | TRBD1 | NA | TRBV18 | TGTGCCAGCTCCCCGAGGGTCGGACAGGGATCAGAGACCCAGTACTTC | CASSPRVGQGSETQYF
TRBJ2-5 | NA | NA | TRBV30 | TGTGCCTGGGAAAGACAGATTCAAGAGACCCAGTACTTC | CAWERQIQETQYF
TRBJ1-2 | NA | NA | TRBV5-6 | TGTGCCAGCAGCTTGGGGGTCGCAGGGGCCGCAGATGACACCTTC | CASSLGVAGAADDTF
TRBJ2-7 | NA | NA | TRBV29-1 | TGCAGCGTAACAGACCGACAGGCCGCTACCTACGAGCAGTACTTC | CSVTDRQAATYEQYF
TRBJ2-3 | TRBD2 | NA | TRBV19 | TGTGCCAGTAGCCTCGGGACTAGCTCAGCAGATACGCAGTATTTT | CASSLGTSSADTQYF
TRBJ2-5 | NA | NA | TRBV7-2 | TGTGCCAGCAGCCCCAGAGAGACCCAGTACTTC | CASSPRETQYF
TRBJ2-3 | NA | few | TRBV6-6 | TGTGCCAGCAGTTACGGGACTTCGAATACGCAGTATTTT | CASSYGTSNTQYF
TRBJ1-1 | NA | NA | TRBV11-2 | TGTGCCAGCAGCTTCAACAGGGACACTGAAGCTTTCTTT | CASSFNRDTEAFF
TRBJ2-2 | TRBD1 | NA | TRBV18 | TGTGCCAGCTCACCAAACAGGGGGTCCGGGGAGCTGTTTTTT | CASSPNRGSGELFF